This T cell receptor (beta chain) was recorded in a study of blood T cell repertoires in COVID-19. The overall study: Whether acute or convalescent, the COVID-19 samples came from the United States, Italy and Spain. From T cells, B-cell-depleted T cells, or PBMCs came the material, which was cDNA or gDNA.

The V gene lost 1 base and the J gene lost 5 bases, with 14 bases spanning the gap. This CDR3 comprises 15 residues. Germline CDR1 is SGHDN and CDR2 is FVKESK. Recruited during active infection, patients (from Seattle) were subsequently followed longitudinally. Data came from immunoSEQ multiplex PCR; TCRdb stores just in-frame clones and leaves some out. The repertoire holds about 240,000 clones, with around 90% as singletons. The specimen was peripheral blood. The sequence was collected from a man aged 25-40 years with COVID-19, enrolled during active disease. The chain employs TRBV14 and TRBJ1-1; D is uncertain. CDR3 bases: TGTGCCAGCAGCCAAGGTATCAGGACGGGAACTGAAGCTTTCTTT. Translating gives CASSQGIRTGTEAFF.